These 15 T cell receptor beta chains were all obtained from the same sample, sequenced in a study of Ad26.COV2.S vaccination and SARS-CoV-2 variants. Generated by immunoSEQ multiplex PCR, the TCRdb table keeps only in-frame clones and is missing some. The data show fewer than 150,000 clones, with around 86% seen just once and approximately 5% held by the top ten. The sequenced sample was peripheral blood, obtained after recovery from COVID-19. The receptors shown here come from a human donor who had recovered from COVID-19.

The rearrangement links TRBV28 to TRBJ1-2; the D gene is possibly TRBD1 (5 bases). Looked up from germline, CDR1 is MDHEN and CDR2 is SYDVKM. V lost 6 bases to trimming and J lost 4 bases, with 15 bases between them. This CDR3 spans 14 amino acids. DNA of the CDR3: TGTGCCAGCAGCCCTAATCTCGGGGCCTATGGCTACACCTTC. This encodes CASSPNLGAYGYTF.

The chain is built from TRBV6-5 and TRBJ2-5, with unresolved D. The V and J ends lost 2 bases and 3 bases respectively, with 7 bases between them. Germline CDR1 and CDR2: MNHEY and SVGAGI. The CDR3 is 13 residues long. In nucleotides, the CDR3 is TGTGCCAGCAGTTACGGTTCAAAAGAGACCCAGTACTTC. It translates to CASSYGSKETQYF.

This clone was counted only a few times. The genes are TRBV11-2 and TRBJ2-5, with TRBD1 matching over 7 bases. Germline V gives CDR1 SGHAT, CDR2 FQNNGV. J gave up 4 bases and V 5 bases, and 1 base lay outside the gene matches. This CDR3 has 12 residues. The CDR3 spells CASSRTGETQYF. CDR3 nucleotide sequence: TGTGCCAGCAGCCGGACAGGAGAGACCCAGTACTTC.

The CDR3 DNA reads as TGTGCCAGCAGGGACAGGGCTGAAGAAAAACTGTTTTTT. Its protein product is CASRDRAEEKLFF. This rearrangement joins TRBV6-6 to TRBJ1-4; 8 bases line up with TRBD1. CDR3 length: 13 amino acids. With V trimmed by 6 bases and J by 8 bases, 5 bases remained unmatched. Germline CDR1 MNHNY, CDR2 SVGAGI (reference sequence).

The gene calls are TRBV7-9 and TRBJ1-2; a weak D match, TRBD1 (6 bases). The CDR3 is 16 amino acids. CDR1 and CDR2 from the germline V gene are SEHNR and FQNEAQ (reference sequence). The ends were cut back, 1 base at V and 1 base at J, with 13 bases in the middle. In DNA, the CDR3 is TGTGCCAGCAGCTTAGACAGGGCCCCGATTAACTATGGCTACACCTTC. This translates into CASSLDRAPINYGYTF.

V gene TRBV21-1 combines with J gene TRBJ1-5; the table gives TRBD1 as D, unverified against the DNA. TRBV21-1 is labeled a pseudogene. CDR3 length: 15 residues. The CDR3 DNA reads as TGTGCCATCCCCCTTTACAGAGAATCAAATCAGCCCCAGCATTTT. This codes for CAIPLYRESNQPQHF.

The gene calls are TRBV18 and TRBJ2-1; a weak D match, TRBD1 (5 bases). Trimming left V 6 bases short and J 7 bases short, with 10 bases between. This CDR3 contains 12 residues. The germline V gene has CDR1 KGHSH and CDR2 LQKENI. The DNA of the CDR3 is TGTGCCAGCTCCCAAACAGGAAATGAGCAGTTCTTC. Protein sequence: CASSQTGNEQFF.

The CDR3 region has the DNA TGTGCCACCAGTGGTTGGGATCGGGGCGGGGGCAATGAGCAGTTCTTC. Its translation: CATSGWDRGGGNEQFF. V usage is TRBV24-1 and J usage is TRBJ2-1, with 7 bases matching TRBD2. Per the germline V gene, CDR1 is KGHDR and CDR2 is SFDVKD. V lost 5 bases, J lost 6 bases, and 12 bases stayed unmatched. CDR3 length: 16 amino acids.

This chain joins TRBV28 and TRBJ1-2; no clear D. Looked up from germline, CDR1 is MDHEN and CDR2 is SYDVKM. This CDR3 contains 12 residues. Trimming removed 4 bases at V and 8 bases at J, with 11 bases between. This CDR3 is CASSSSTGGYTF. CDR3 DNA sequence: TGTGCCAGCAGTTCTAGTACGGGGGGCTACACCTTC.

This chain uses TRBV5-6 with TRBJ2-1; the match to TRBD2 covers 9 bases. Germline assignment: CDR1 SGHDT and CDR2 YYEEEE. V shed 0 bases and J 8 bases; nucleotides not matched to a gene: 6. The CDR3 runs to 15 residues. CDR3 sequence reads: CASSLGLAGRYEQFF. The CDR3 nucleotides are TGTGCCAGCAGCTTGGGGCTAGCGGGGCGATATGAGCAGTTCTTC.

The chain has TRBV28 and TRBJ1-6; D possibly corresponds to TRBD1 (6 bases). Germline V gene lookup returns CDR1 MDHEN and CDR2 SYDVKM. The CDR3 is made up of 15 amino acids. Trimming left V 7 bases short and J 7 bases short, with 17 bases between. The CDR3 protein is CASTTGGPMNSPLHF. The CDR3, as DNA: TGTGCCAGCACCACTGGGGGGCCTATGAATTCACCCCTCCACTTT.

J is TRBJ2-1 and V is TRBV7-2, with a weak D call TRBD1 (6 bases). CDR1 and CDR2 from the germline V gene are SGHTA and FQGNSA. Trimming removed 3 bases at V and 14 bases at J, with 17 bases between. The CDR3 length is 13 residues. The CDR3 spells CASSFRDTRHKFF. In DNA, the CDR3 is TGTGCCAGCAGCTTCCGGGACACTAGGCACAAGTTCTTC.

The chain has TRBV4-1 and TRBJ1-6, with 7 nucleotides matching TRBD1. Germline trimming cut 0 bases from V and 9 bases from J; bases unmatched to any gene: 11. This CDR3 region has 17 residues. The germline V gene encodes CDR1 MGHRA and CDR2 YSYEKL. The DNA of the CDR3 is TGCGCCAGCAGCCAAGAGAGGGGAACAGGGGACAGTTCACCCCTCCACTTT. Amino acid sequence: CASSQERGTGDSSPLHF.

This clone was counted a few times. The V gene is TRBV19, the J gene TRBJ1-2, with D tentatively TRBD1 (5 bases). This CDR3 contains 13 residues. Between the trimmed V and J ends, which lost 8 bases and 8 bases, there was a span of 18 bases. Looked up from germline, CDR1 is LNHDA and CDR2 is SQIVND (reference sequence). The CDR3, as DNA: TGTGCCAGTTGCGGGGGTCCCCCCGGCGGCTACACCTTC. Amino acid sequence: CASCGGPPGGYTF.

This chain links TRBV7-6 with TRBJ1-2; 7 positions agree with TRBD1. With 5 bases clipped from V and 3 bases from J, the junction kept 9 bases outside the gene matches. The CDR3 extends over 15 amino acids. Per the germline V gene, CDR1 is SGHVS and CDR2 is FNYEAQ. The CDR3 spells CASSPGAGGHYGYTF. In nucleotides, the CDR3 is TGTGCCAGCAGCCCAGGGGCAGGGGGGCACTATGGCTACACCTTC.